The entry below describes one T cell receptor beta chain. Its antigen remains unknown. The record originates from a study of T cell responses to AZD1222 COVID-19 vaccine. Across the study: Combined were second doses at about 4 or about 12 weeks. Findings and limits, study-wide: Among AZD1222 vaccinees, only six were seropositive at baseline.

Sequenced by immunoSEQ multiplex PCR; TCRdb stores in-frame clones only, minus some. The table has 150,000 to 200,000 clones, about 86% seen once. This CDR3 has 15 amino acids. Germline CDR1 is WNHNN and CDR2 is SYGVQD (reference sequence). V dropped 1 base and J dropped 2 bases, with 11 bases sitting between them. The gene calls are TRBV10-1 and TRBJ2-5; possible D gene TRBD1, 5 bases. This sample comprised peripheral blood, obtained on day 0 of AZD1222 vaccination. The sequence was obtained from an adult in good health. Here the CDR3 DNA reads TGCGCCAGCAGTGAGTATGGGGCCAGTCAAGAGACCCAGTACTTC. Translation: CASSEYGASQETQYF.